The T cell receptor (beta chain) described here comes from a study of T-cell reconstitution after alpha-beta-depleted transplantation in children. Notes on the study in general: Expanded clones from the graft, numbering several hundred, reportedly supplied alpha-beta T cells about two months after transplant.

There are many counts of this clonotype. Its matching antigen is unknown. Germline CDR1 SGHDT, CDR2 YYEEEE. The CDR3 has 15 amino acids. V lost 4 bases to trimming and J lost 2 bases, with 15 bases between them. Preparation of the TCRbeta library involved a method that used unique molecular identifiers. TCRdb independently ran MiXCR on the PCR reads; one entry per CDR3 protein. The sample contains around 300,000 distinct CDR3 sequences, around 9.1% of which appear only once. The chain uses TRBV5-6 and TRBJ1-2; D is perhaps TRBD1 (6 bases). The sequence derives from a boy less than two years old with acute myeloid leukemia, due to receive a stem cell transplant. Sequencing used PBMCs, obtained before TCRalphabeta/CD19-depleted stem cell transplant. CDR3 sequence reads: CASSPLRQENYGYTF. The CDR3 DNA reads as TGTGCCAGCAGCCCTCTCCGACAGGAGAACTATGGCTACACCTTC.